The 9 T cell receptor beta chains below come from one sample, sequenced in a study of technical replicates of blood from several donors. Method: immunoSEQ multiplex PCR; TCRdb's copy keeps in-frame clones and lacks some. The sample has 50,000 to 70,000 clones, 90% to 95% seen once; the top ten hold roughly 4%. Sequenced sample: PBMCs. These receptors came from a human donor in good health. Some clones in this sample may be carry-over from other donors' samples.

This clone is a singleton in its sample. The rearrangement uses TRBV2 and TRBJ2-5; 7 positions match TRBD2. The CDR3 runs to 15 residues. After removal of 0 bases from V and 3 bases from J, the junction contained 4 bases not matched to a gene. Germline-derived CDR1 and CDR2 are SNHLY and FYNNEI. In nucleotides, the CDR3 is TGTGCCAGCAGTGAAGCGCGGGGGAGGGAAGAGACCCAGTACTTC. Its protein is CASSEARGREETQYF.

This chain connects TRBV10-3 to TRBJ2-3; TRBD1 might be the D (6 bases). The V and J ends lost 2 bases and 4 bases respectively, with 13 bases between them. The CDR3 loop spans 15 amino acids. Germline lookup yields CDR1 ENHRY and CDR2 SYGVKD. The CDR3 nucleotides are TGTGCCATCAGTGAGGGATGGCAGGGGCCAGATACGCAGTATTTT. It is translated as CAISEGWQGPDTQYF.

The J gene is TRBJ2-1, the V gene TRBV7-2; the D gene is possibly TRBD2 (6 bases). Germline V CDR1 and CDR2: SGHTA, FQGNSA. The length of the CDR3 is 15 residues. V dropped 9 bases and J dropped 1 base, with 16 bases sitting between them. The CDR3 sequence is CASLPGRESYNEQFF. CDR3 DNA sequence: TGTGCCAGTCTTCCGGGACGGGAGTCCTACAATGAGCAGTTCTTC.

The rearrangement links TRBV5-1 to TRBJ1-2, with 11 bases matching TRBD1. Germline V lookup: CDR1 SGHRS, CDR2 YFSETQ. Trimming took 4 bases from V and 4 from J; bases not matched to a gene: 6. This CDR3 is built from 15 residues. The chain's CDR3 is CASSGQGAFGYGYTF. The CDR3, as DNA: TGCGCCAGCAGCGGACAGGGGGCTTTCGGCTATGGCTACACCTTC.

The CDR3 DNA follows: TGCAGCGTGCCGCGGGGGGGCCCCTACAATGAGCAGTTCTTC. Translating it yields CSVPRGGPYNEQFF. V is TRBV29-1 and J is TRBJ2-1, with 9 bases matching TRBD2. The CDR3 loop spans 14 amino acids. Trimming at V came to 6 bases and at J to 2 bases, leaving 5 bases not matched to a gene. Per the germline V gene, CDR1 is SQVTM and CDR2 is ANQGSEA.

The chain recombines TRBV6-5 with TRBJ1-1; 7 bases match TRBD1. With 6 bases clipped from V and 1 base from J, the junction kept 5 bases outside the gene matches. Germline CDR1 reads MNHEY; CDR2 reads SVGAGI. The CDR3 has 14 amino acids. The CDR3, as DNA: TGTGCCAGCAGGCAACAGGGGACGAACACTGAAGCTTTCTTT. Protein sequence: CASRQQGTNTEAFF.

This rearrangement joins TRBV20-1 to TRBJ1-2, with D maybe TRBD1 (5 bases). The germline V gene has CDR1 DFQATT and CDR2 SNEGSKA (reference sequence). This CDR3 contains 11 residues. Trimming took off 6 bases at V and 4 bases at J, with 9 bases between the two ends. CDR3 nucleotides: TGCAGTGCCTGGGGCCCCTATGGCTACACCTTC. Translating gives CSAWGPYGYTF.

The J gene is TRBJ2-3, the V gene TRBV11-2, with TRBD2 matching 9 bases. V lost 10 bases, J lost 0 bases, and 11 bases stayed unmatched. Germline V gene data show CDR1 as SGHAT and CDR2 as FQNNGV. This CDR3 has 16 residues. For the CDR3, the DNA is TGTGCCACCCACTCGCGGCTAGCGGGAAGCACAGATACGCAGTATTTT. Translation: CATHSRLAGSTDTQYF.

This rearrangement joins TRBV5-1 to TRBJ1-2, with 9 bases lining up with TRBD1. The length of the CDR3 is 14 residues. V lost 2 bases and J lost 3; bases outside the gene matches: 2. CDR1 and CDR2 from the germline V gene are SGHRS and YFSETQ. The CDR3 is CASSLQGADYGYTF. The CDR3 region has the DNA TGCGCCAGCAGCTTACAGGGGGCGGACTATGGCTACACCTTC.